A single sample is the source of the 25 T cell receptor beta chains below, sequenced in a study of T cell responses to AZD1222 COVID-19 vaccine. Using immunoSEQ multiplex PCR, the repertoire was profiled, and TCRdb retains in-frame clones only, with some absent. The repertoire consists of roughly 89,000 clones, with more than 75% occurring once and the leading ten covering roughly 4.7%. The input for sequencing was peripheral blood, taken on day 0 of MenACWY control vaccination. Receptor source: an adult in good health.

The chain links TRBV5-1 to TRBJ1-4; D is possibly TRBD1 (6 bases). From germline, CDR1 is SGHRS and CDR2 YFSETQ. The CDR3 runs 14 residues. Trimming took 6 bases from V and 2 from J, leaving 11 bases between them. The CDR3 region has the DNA TGCGCCAGCACCACAGGGTCCACTAATGAAAAACTGTTTTTT. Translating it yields CASTTGSTNEKLFF.

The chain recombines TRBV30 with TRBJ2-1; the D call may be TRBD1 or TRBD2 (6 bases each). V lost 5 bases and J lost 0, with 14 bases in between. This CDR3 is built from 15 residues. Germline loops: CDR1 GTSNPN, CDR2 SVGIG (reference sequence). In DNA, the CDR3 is TGTGCCTGGTCAGGGGCGGGAAGCTCCTACAATGAGCAGTTCTTC. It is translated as CAWSGAGSSYNEQFF.

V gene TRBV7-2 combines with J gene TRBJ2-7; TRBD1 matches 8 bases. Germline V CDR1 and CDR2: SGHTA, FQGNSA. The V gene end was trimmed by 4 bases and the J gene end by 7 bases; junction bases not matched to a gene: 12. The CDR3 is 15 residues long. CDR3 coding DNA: TGTGCCAGCAGCTGGGAGGACAGGGTGAAGAGGGAGCAGTACTTC. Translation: CASSWEDRVKREQYF.

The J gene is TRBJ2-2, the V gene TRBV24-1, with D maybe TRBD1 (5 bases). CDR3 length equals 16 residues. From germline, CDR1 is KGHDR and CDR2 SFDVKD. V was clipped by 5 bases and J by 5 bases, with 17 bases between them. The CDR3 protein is CATSALTVDQTGELFF. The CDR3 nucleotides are TGTGCCACCAGTGCCCTGACAGTCGACCAAACCGGGGAGCTGTTTTTT.

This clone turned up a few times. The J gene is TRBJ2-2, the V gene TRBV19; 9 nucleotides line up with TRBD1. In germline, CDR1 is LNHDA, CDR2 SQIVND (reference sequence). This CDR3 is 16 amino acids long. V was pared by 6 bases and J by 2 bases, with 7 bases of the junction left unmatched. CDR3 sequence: CASRGGQGPNTGELFF. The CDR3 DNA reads TGTGCCAGTAGGGGGGGACAGGGCCCAAACACCGGGGAGCTGTTTTTT.

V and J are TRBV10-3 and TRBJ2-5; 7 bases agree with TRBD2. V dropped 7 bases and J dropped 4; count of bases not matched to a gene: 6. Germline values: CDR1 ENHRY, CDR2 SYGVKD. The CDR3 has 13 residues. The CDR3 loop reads CAITAGEGETQYF. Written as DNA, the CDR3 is TGTGCCATCACCGCGGGAGAGGGAGAGACCCAGTACTTC.

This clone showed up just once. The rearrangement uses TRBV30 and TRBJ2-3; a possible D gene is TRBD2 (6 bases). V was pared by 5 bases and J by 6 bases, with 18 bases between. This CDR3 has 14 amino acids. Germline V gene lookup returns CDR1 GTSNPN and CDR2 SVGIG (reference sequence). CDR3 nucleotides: TGTGCCTGGGGACGTATCCGGGAGTCGGATACGCAGTATTTT. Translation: CAWGRIRESDTQYF. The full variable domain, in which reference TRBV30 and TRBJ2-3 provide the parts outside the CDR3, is SQTIHQWPATLVQPVGSPLSLECTVEGTSNPNLYWYRQAAGRGLQLLFYSVGIGQISSEVPQNLSASRPQDRQFILSSKKLLLSDSGFYLCAWGRIRESDTQYFGPGTRLTVL.

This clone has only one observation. This CDR3 reads CASSPQLVPREQFF. In nucleotides, the CDR3 is TGCGCCAGCAGCCCCCAACTAGTTCCCCGTGAGCAGTTCTTC. The chain employs TRBV4-1 and TRBJ2-1; a possible D gene is TRBD2 (5 bases). CDR1 is MGHRA, CDR2 YSYEKL, per germline. The CDR3 consists of 14 residues. The V gene lost 4 bases and the J gene lost 9 bases, with 16 bases spanning the gap.

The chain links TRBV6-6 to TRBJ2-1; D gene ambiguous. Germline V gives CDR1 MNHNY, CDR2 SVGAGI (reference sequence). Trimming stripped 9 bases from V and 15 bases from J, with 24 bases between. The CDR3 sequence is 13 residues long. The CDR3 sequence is CASGLGSQNQLFF. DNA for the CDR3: TGTGCCAGTGGCCTGGGGTCCCAAAACCAACTGTTCTTC.

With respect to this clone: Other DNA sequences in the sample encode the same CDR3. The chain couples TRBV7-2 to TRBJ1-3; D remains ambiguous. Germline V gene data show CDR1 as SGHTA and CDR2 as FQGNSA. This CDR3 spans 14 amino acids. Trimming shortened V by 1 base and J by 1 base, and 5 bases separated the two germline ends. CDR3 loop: CASSLGGSGNTIYF. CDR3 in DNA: TGTGCCAGCAGCTTAGGAGGGTCTGGAAACACCATATATTTT.

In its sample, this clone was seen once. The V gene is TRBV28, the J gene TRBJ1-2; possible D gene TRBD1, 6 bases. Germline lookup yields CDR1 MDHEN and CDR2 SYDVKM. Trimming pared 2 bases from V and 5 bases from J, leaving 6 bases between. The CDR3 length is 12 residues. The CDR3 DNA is TGTGCCAGCAGTTTAAGGGGGTATGGCTACACCTTC. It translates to CASSLRGYGYTF.

The CDR3: CASSLHYEQYF. CDR3 DNA sequence: TGTGCCAGCAGTCTCCATTACGAGCAGTACTTC. The V call is TRBV28, the J call TRBJ2-7; D is unclear. Germline-derived CDR1 and CDR2 are MDHEN and SYDVKM. The CDR3 consists of 11 residues. Trimming shortened V by 5 bases and J by 4 bases, and 6 bases separated the two germline ends.

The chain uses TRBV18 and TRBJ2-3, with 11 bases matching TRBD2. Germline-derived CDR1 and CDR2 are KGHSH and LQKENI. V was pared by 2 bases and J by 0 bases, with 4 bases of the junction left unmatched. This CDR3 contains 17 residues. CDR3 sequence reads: CASSPVTSGDSTDTQYF. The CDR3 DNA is TGTGCCAGCTCACCAGTGACTAGCGGGGATAGCACAGATACGCAGTATTTT.

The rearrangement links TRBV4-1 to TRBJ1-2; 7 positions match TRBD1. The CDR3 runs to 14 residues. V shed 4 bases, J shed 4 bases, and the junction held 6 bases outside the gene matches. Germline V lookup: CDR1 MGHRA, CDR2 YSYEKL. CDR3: CASSRHRDSYGYTF. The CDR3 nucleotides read TGCGCCAGCAGCCGGCACCGGGACAGCTATGGCTACACCTTC.

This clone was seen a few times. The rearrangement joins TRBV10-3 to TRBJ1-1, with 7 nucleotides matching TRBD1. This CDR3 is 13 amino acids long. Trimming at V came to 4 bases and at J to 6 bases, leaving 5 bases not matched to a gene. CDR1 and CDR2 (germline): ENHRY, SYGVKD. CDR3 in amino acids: CAISGTGAAEAFF. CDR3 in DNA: TGTGCCATCAGTGGCACAGGGGCCGCTGAAGCTTTCTTT.

The CDR3 is CASSSWTSGTSDTQYF. DNA for the CDR3: TGTGCCAGCAGCTCGTGGACTAGCGGGACGTCAGATACGCAGTATTTT. The chain employs TRBV7-8 and TRBJ2-3; 12 bases are shared with TRBD2. There are 16 residues in the CDR3. Trimming removed 4 bases from V and 4 bases from J; junction bases left unmatched: 6. Germline CDR1 SGHVS, CDR2 FQNEAQ.

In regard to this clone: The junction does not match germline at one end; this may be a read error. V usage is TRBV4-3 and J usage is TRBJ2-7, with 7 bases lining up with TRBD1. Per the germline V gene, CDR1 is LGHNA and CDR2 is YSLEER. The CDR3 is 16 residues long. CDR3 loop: CASSQGVRGQTYVQYF. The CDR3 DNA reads TGCGCCAGCAGCCAGGGGGTCAGGGGACAGACCTACGTGCAGTACTTC.

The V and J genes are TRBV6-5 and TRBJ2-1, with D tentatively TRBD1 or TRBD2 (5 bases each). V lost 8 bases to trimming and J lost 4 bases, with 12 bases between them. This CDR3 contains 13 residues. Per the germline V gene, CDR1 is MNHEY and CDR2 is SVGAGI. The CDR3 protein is CASRLGRYNEQFF. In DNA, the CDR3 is TGTGCCAGCCGGCTGGGACGGTACAATGAGCAGTTCTTC.

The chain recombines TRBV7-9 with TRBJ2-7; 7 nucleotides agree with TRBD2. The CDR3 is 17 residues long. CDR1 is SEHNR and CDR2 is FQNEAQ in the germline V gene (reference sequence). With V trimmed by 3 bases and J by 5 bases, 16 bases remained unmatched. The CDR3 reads CASSFRAGLKTLHEQYF. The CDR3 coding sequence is TGTGCCAGCAGCTTTCGGGCGGGACTAAAAACCCTCCACGAGCAGTACTTC.

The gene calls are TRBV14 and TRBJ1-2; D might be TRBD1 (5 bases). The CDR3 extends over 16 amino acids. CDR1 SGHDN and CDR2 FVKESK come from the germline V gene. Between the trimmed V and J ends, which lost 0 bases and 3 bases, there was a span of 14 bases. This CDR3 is CASSQDIPGRDYGYTF. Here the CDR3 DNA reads TGTGCCAGCAGCCAAGATATCCCAGGGAGGGACTATGGCTACACCTTC.

The CDR3 DNA is TGTGCCAGCAGCTTAGGGATGGACAGGGTGACTGAAGCTTTCTTT. The encoded protein is CASSLGMDRVTEAFF. This chain connects TRBV7-2 to TRBJ1-1, with TRBD1 matching 8 bases. Germline V lookup: CDR1 SGHTA, CDR2 FQGNSA. The J segment lost 5 bases and the V segment lost 1 base, leaving 6 bases of the junction unmatched. There are 15 residues in the CDR3.

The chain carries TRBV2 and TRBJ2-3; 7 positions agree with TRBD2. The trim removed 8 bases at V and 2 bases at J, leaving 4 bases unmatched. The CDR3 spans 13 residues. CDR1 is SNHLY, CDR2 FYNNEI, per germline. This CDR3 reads CASPGGFTDTQYF. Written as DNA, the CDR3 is TGTGCCAGCCCCGGGGGGTTCACAGATACGCAGTATTTT.

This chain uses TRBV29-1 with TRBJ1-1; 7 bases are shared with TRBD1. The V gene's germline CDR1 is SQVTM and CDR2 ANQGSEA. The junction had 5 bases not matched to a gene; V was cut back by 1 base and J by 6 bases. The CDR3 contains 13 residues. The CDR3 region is CSVEVATGSEAFF. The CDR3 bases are TGCAGCGTTGAAGTCGCGACAGGGTCTGAAGCTTTCTTT.

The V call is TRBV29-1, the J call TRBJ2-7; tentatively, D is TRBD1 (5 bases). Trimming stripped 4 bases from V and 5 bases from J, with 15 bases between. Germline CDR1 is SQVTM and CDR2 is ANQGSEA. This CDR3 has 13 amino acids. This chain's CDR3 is CSVGGRATHEQYF. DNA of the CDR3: TGCAGCGTTGGGGGCAGGGCCACCCACGAGCAGTACTTC.

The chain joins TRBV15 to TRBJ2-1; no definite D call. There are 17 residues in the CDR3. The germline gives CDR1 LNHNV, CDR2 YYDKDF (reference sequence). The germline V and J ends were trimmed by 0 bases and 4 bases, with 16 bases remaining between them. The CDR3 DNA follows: TGTGCCACCAGCAGAGATCTCGGCGCGGACCCTTACAATGAGCAGTTCTTC. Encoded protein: CATSRDLGADPYNEQFF.